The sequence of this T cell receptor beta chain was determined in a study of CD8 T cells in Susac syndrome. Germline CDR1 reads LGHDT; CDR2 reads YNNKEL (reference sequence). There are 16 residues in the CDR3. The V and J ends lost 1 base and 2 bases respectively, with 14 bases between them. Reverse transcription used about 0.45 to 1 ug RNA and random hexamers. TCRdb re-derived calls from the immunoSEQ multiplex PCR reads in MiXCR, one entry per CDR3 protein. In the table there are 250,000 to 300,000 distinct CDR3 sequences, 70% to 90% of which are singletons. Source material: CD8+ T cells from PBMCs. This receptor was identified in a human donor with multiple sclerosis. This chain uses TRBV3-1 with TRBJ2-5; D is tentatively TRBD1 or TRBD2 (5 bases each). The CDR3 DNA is TGTGCCAGCAGCCAAGTCCTCGGGACGGGACAAGAGACCCAGTACTTC. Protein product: CASSQVLGTGQETQYF.